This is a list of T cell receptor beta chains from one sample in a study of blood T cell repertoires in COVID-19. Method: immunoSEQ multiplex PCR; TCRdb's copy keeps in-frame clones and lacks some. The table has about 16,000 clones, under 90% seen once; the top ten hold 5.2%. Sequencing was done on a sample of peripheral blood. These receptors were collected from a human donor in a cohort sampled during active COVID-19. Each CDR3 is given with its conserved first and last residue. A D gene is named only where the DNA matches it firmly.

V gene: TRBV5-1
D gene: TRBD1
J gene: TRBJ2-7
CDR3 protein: CASSLAGTGQAQYF
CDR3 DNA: TGCGCCAGCAGCTTGGCGGGGACAGGGCAGGCGCAGTACTTC

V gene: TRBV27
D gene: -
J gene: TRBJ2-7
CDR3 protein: CASSLYGSSYEQYF
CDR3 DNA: TGTGCCAGCAGTTTATATGGCAGTTCCTACGAGCAGTACTTC

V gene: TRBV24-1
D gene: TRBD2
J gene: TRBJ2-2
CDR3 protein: CATSDLGTSGNTGELFF
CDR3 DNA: TGTGCCACCAGTGATTTGGGGACTAGCGGGAACACCGGGGAGCTGTTTTTT

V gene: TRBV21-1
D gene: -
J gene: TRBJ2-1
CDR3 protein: CASSPVVGGRASVHEQFF
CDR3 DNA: TGTGCCAGCAGTCCCGTAGTCGGCGGGAGGGCCTCGGTTCATGAGCAGTTCTTC

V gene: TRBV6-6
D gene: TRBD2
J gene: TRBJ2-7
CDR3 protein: CASSYPNGGGTYEQYF
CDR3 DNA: TGTGCCAGCAGTTACCCAAACGGGGGGGGCACCTACGAGCAGTACTTC

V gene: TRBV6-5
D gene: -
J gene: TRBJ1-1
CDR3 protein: CASSGTSGGTEAFF
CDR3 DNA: TGTGCCAGCAGCGGGACATCGGGGGGGACTGAAGCTTTCTTT

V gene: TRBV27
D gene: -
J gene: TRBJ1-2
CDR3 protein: CASSSRVANGYTF
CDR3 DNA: TGTGCCAGCAGTTCCAGGGTAGCTAACGGCTACACCTTC

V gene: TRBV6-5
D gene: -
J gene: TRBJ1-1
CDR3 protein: CASSYSGSTEAFF
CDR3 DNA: TGTGCCAGCAGTTACTCAGGGAGCACTGAAGCTTTCTTT

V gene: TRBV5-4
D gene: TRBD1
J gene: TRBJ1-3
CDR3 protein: CASSQRDSGNTIYF
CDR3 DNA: TGTGCCAGCAGCCAAAGGGACAGTGGAAACACCATATATTTT

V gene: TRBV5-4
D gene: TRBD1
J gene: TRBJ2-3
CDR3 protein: CASSLITGDTDTQYF
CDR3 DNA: TGTGCCAGCAGCTTGATAACAGGGGACACAGATACGCAGTATTTT

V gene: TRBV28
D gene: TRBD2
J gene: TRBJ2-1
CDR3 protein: CASSLYGRTTYNEQFF
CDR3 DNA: TGTGCCAGCAGTTTATACGGGAGGACGACCTACAATGAGCAGTTCTTC

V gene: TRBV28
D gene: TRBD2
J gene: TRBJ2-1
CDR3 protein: CASTNPAVTSGINEQFF
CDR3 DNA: TGTGCCAGCACCAATCCGGCGGTGACTAGCGGGATCAATGAGCAGTTCTTC

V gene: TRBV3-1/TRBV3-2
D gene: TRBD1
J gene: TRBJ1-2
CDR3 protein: CASSQAQGATYGYTF
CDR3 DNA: TGTGCCAGCAGCCAAGCACAGGGGGCTACCTATGGCTACACCTTC

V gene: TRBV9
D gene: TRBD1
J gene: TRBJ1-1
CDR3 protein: CASSPPGQGEKNTEAFF
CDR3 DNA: TGTGCCAGCAGCCCCCCGGGACAGGGAGAAAAGAACACTGAAGCTTTCTTT

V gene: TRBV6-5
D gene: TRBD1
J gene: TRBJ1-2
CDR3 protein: CVSSFGQGAGYTF
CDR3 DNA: TGTGTCAGCAGTTTCGGACAGGGTGCCGGCTACACCTTC